This record covers a single T cell receptor beta chain. This clone has just one count. This clone's antigen is unknown. No base quality values were provided; no much bigger clone lies one nucleotide off. Enrolling through a virtual design, the prospective study's participants ranged in age from roughly 18 to 90 years and lived across about two dozen United States geographic areas. In the prospective study, cohorts were assigned on the basis of participant-reported clinical history obtained from a screening survey and a study questionnaire. For ImmuneRACE Cohort 3, a participant was defined as recovered based on two consecutive negative NP/OP PCR tests, clearance by a healthcare professional, or resolution of symptoms. In the prospective study, mobile phlebotomists collected whole blood, serum and a nasopharyngeal or oropharyngeal swab from each participant. Participants in the prospective study had the option to provide additional blood draws and questionnaires over a roughly 2-month period. Blood samples from the prospective study were shipped frozen or at room temperature prior to DNA extraction.

The junction shows trimming of 0 bases on V and 0 bases on J, plus 5 bases between the germline ends. The CDR1 and CDR2 encoded by the germline V gene are LGHNA and YNFKEQ. CDR3 length: 14 amino acids, cysteine to phenylalanine. Solely the CDR3 DNA is kept, with 42 bases framed from the first base. This sample stems from a study of blood T cell repertoires in COVID-19 (dated by TCRdb to the early 2020s). For the study in its entirety: The collaborator samples originated in the United States, Italy and Spain and spanned the acute and convalescent phases of COVID-19. The prospective study material was composed of cDNA or gDNA derived from T cells, B-cell-depleted T cells, or PBMCs. Deeply sampled blood TCRbeta repertoires from subjects exposed to, actively infected with, or recovered from COVID-19 were included in the dataset. A freely available public database, intended as a resource for researchers studying the immune response to SARS-CoV-2, is where the repertoires were released. Samples were obtained from the ongoing ImmuneRACE study (first 160 participants) and from 1,254 subjects provided by 6 global collaborators. The sample metadata nearly always contained a de-identified subject ID, COVID-19 status, age in years and sex. Where available, HLA class I and class II types were taken from metadata supplied by the sample provider and were not determined by assay-based typing.

TCRbeta CDR3 regions were amplified from genomic DNA by means of the immunoSEQ Assay, a bias-controlled multiplex PCR. In the source study's methods: Nucleated cell counts per sample were estimated from amplification of reference gene primers within the assay. To quantify the absolute abundance of each unique TCRbeta CDR3 rearrangement, sequence reads were collapsed and filtered. For each sample, productive Simpson clonality was calculated as the square root of Simpson's diversity index over productive rearrangements. What TCRdb holds here is the immuneACCESS table cut down to in-frame rearrangements. Part of the clones is not present; checked against another copy, under half of the missing clones reflect an unresolved V gene, and the others are unexplained. V and J calls and clone size come straight from that table; D and trimming were deduced from the DNA. Across this sample there are almost 250,000 clones, with about 89% seen only once. The top ten clones comprise 3.5% to 4.5% of the sample.

Overall results and qualifications from the work: The amount of clinical and demographic metadata varied by source and participant and was provided uncurated.

The source is a woman in her twenties or thirties who had recovered from COVID-19. The chain couples TRBV4-2 to TRBJ1-1; no D gene can be assigned with confidence. Sequenced sample: PBMCs or T cells enriched from blood (not recorded which). The nucleotide sequence is given as TGTGCCAGCAGCCAAGATTCGTTGAACACTGAAGCTTTCTTT. It is translated as CASSQDSLNTEAFF.